The source of this T cell receptor beta chain is a study of cytomegalovirus exposure and HLA in healthy donors. The overall study: The Caucasian-associated ancestry cluster held around 76% of 398 genotyped donors. Broader study findings: An analysis that was carried out later associated some 17,000 TCR beta sequences with HLA alleles at 0.05 false discovery rate. Several of the most significant clusters appeared linked to common viral pathogens, based on a later analysis. The majority of TCR sequences were rare, yet some public TCRs appeared in many donors.

Germline V CDR1 and CDR2: LNHDA, SQIVND (reference sequence). Trimming pared 6 bases from V and 8 bases from J, leaving 16 bases between. CDR3 length: 13 amino acids. The primer mix had 60 Vbeta and 13 Jbeta primers. The table came from immunoSEQ multiplex PCR; TCRdb's copy has only in-frame clones and leaves some out. Of around 160,000 clones in the sample, 75% were seen once. In the case of this clone: The antigen remains undetermined.

The sequence derives from a woman between 35 and 50 years old in good health and CMV-seropositive. Input material: PBMCs. The rearrangement joins TRBV19 to TRBJ1-2; D might be TRBD1 (5 bases). CDR3 protein: CASSFGQGDGYTF. DNA of the CDR3: TGTGCCAGTAGCTTTGGGCAGGGTGACGGCTACACCTTC. The complete variable domain, with remaining parts taken from reference TRBV19 and TRBJ1-2, reads DGGITQSPKYLFRKEGQNVTLSCEQNLNHDAMYWYRQDPGQGLRLIYYSQIVNDFQKGDIAEGYSVSREKKESFPLTVTSAQKNPTAFYLCASSFGQGDGYTFGSGTRLTVV.